A single sample gave rise to the 3 T cell receptor beta chains below, sequenced in a study of T-cell reconstitution after alpha-beta-depleted transplantation in children. TCRbeta library preparation incorporated unique molecular identifiers. TCRdb recomputed calls from the PCR reads with MiXCR, one row per CDR3 protein. The table lists approximately 97,000 distinct CDR3 sequences, 6% to 9% of them singletons. This material consisted of PBMCs, taken before TCRalphabeta/CD19-depleted stem cell transplant. Receptors were obtained from a boy aged 2 to 10 with acute lymphoblastic leukemia, due to receive a stem cell transplant.

The chain links TRBV5-4 to TRBJ2-3; D might be TRBD1 or TRBD2, each matching 5 bases. Germline-derived CDR1 and CDR2 are SGHNT and YYREEE (reference sequence). Trimming stripped 0 bases from V and 2 bases from J, with 7 bases between. The CDR3 has 14 amino acids. CDR3 loop: CASSLGGDTDTQYF. The CDR3 region has the DNA TGTGCCAGCAGCTTGGGAGGGGACACAGATACGCAGTATTTT.

This clonotype was seen only a few times. This chain links TRBV27 with TRBJ2-7; 8 bases match TRBD1. The CDR3 extends over 13 amino acids. Trimming took 2 bases from V and 5 from J; bases not matched to a gene: 2. Germline values: CDR1 MNHEY, CDR2 SMNVEV (reference sequence). Here the CDR3 reads CASSLKTGDEQYF. CDR3 sequence (DNA): TGTGCCAGCAGTTTAAAGACAGGGGACGAGCAGTACTTC.

The rearrangement links TRBV15 to TRBJ2-1; 10 nucleotides line up with TRBD2. CDR3 length equals 16 residues. CDR1 LNHNV and CDR2 YYDKDF come from the germline V gene (reference sequence). V dropped 2 bases and J dropped 3; count of bases not matched to a gene: 4. CDR3 sequence reads: CATSRPTSGLYNEQFF. Written as DNA, the CDR3 is TGTGCCACCAGCAGACCGACTAGCGGGCTCTACAATGAGCAGTTCTTC.